This paragraph covers one TCR beta chain sequence. Its target is not known. Extraction yielded at least 5 micrograms of total RNA per sample. The data were obtained in a study of blood T cells in healthy people across ages. Per the germline V gene, CDR1 is SGHTA and CDR2 is FQGNSA. V lost 3 bases and J 0 bases, leaving 10 bases between the germline ends. This CDR3 comprises 15 residues. Study observations and caveats: Naive T cell percentage and TCR beta diversity correlated strongly.

A J-beta primer mix and a sample-barcoded 5' primer were used in a second PCR of roughly 6 to 11 cycles. Each of the cDNA molecules was tagged by a template-switch adaptor with 12 random nucleotides. TCRdb processed the 5' RACE reads anew with MiXCR; each CDR3 protein has one entry. The table shows 700,000 to 1,000,000 distinct CDR3 sequences, with roughly 44% occurring only once. The genes are TRBV7-2 and TRBJ2-3; a weak D match, TRBD2 (5 bases). The TCR sequence derives from a man aged 60 to 69 in good health. Sequenced sample: blood. The CDR3 sequence: CASSLQPGSTDTQYF. The CDR3, as DNA: TGTGCCAGCAGCTTGCAACCGGGGAGCACAGATACGCAGTATTTT.